The 18 T cell receptor beta chains in this list originate from one sample, sequenced in a study of beta chain features in type 1 diabetes. Whole-study findings and limits: Patients with Type 1 diabetes showed moderately but significantly shorter TCRB CDR3s in all four CD4+ subsets.

Sequenced material consisted of expressed TCRB transcripts (all of the isolated RNA was reverse transcribed). Profiling relied on immunoSEQ multiplex PCR, and the TCRdb table lists in-frame clones only, not all of them. The sample comprises 240,000 or so clones, around 13% of which are singletons, and approximately 0.02% rests with the top ten. No antigen has been assigned to these receptors. The sequenced sample consisted of naive CD4+ T cells from blood. Every receptor here comes from a man between 25 and 39 years old with type 1 diabetes.

The V gene is TRBV19, the J gene TRBJ1-2; no definite D call. The germline V gene has CDR1 LNHDA and CDR2 SQIVND (reference sequence). Trimming removed 5 bases from V and 7 bases from J, with 14 bases in between. The CDR3 is made up of 13 amino acids. The CDR3 DNA reads TGTGCCAGTAGTCCCACAGCCGTCGCTGGCTACACCTTC. Amino acids: CASSPTAVAGYTF.

In this sample, this clone turned up a few times. The V and J genes are TRBV9 and TRBJ2-5; D is ambiguous. There are 14 residues in the CDR3. Germline CDR1 is SGDLS and CDR2 is YYNGEE. V gave up 0 bases and J gave up 1 base, with 7 bases separating them. The CDR3 DNA reads as TGTGCCAGCAGCGTAGACACAGCCCAAGAGACCCAGTACTTC. It codes for CASSVDTAQETQYF.

This clone was seen a few times. The chain joins TRBV16 to TRBJ2-2; no definite D call. V was pared by 7 bases and J by 1 base, with 16 bases between. The V gene's germline CDR1 is KGHSY and CDR2 FQNENV. There are 16 residues in the CDR3. The CDR3 reads CASNSQGPGNTGELFF. The CDR3 DNA follows: TGTGCCAGCAACTCACAAGGTCCGGGGAACACCGGGGAGCTGTTTTTT.

This clone was found a few times. The genes are TRBV5-1 and TRBJ2-5, with 7 bases aligning to TRBD2. The V gene's germline CDR1 is SGHRS and CDR2 YFSETQ. There are 16 residues in the CDR3. V was pared by 4 bases and J by 4 bases, with 13 bases of the junction left unmatched. The DNA of the CDR3 is TGCGCCAGCAGCCGACGTCTAGCGGAGAGGGGAGAGACCCAGTACTTC. It encodes CASSRRLAERGETQYF.

V and J are TRBV6-6 and TRBJ2-7; TRBD1 might be the D (6 bases). Trimming cost V 2 bases and J 3 bases, with 14 bases left between them. Germline V lookup: CDR1 MNHNY, CDR2 SVGAGI (reference sequence). The CDR3 contains 15 residues. CDR3 in amino acids: CASSYPDSIYYEQYF. In nucleotides, the CDR3 is TGTGCCAGCAGTTACCCGGACAGTATCTACTACGAGCAGTACTTC.

This clone turned up a few times. J is TRBJ2-5 and V is TRBV11-2; no clear D. CDR3 length equals 11 residues. Trimming cost V 3 bases and J 3 bases, with 2 bases left between them. Looked up from germline, CDR1 is SGHAT and CDR2 is FQNNGV. CDR3 region: CASSFKETQYF. CDR3 bases: TGTGCCAGCAGCTTTAAAGAGACCCAGTACTTC.

The J gene is TRBJ2-1, the V gene TRBV7-2, with 7 bases aligning to TRBD2. The CDR3 is 15 residues long. Per the germline V gene, CDR1 is SGHTA and CDR2 is FQGNSA. The V segment lost 2 bases and the J segment 7 bases; nucleotides outside the gene matches: 8. Here the CDR3 reads CASSLMAGVENEQFF. CDR3 coding DNA: TGTGCCAGCAGCTTAATGGCGGGAGTGGAAAATGAGCAGTTCTTC.

The V call is TRBV30, the J call TRBJ2-3, with 8 bases aligning to TRBD2. V shed 3 bases and J 0 bases; nucleotides not matched to a gene: 5. This CDR3 is 15 amino acids long. Germline CDR1 GTSNPN, CDR2 SVGIG (reference sequence). The CDR3 DNA reads TGTGCCTGGAGCACTACTAGCGGTAGCACAGATACGCAGTATTTT. Translating gives CAWSTTSGSTDTQYF. Full variable domain (outside the CDR3, taken from reference TRBV30 and TRBJ2-3): SQTIHQWPATLVQPVGSPLSLECTVEGTSNPNLYWYRQAAGRGLQLLFYSVGIGQISSEVPQNLSASRPQDRQFILSSKKLLLSDSGFYLCAWSTTSGSTDTQYFGPGTRLTVL.

This clone appeared a few times. V usage is TRBV29-1 and J usage is TRBJ2-5; TRBD1 might be the D (5 bases). Germline CDR1 reads SQVTM; CDR2 reads ANQGSEA. The CDR3 length is 14 residues. The V end was cut by 5 bases, the J end by 0 bases, with 13 bases between. This CDR3 reads CSVPTPGNQETQYF. In DNA, the CDR3 is TGCAGCGTTCCCACCCCAGGGAACCAAGAGACCCAGTACTTC.

V and J are TRBV5-6 and TRBJ2-3; 7 bases map to TRBD1. J was trimmed by 1 base and V by 4 bases; bases with no gene match: 12. There are 17 residues in the CDR3. The germline gives CDR1 SGHDT, CDR2 YYEEEE. The CDR3 spells CASSIHRDSFGTDTQYF. CDR3 coding DNA: TGTGCCAGCAGCATCCATCGGGACAGCTTCGGCACAGATACGCAGTATTTT.

The chain joins TRBV5-4 to TRBJ2-5; TRBD2 might be the D (7 bases). The V end was cut by 0 bases, the J end by 1 base, with 16 bases between. Germline V gene sequence: CDR1 SGHNT, CDR2 YYREEE (reference sequence). The CDR3 totals 17 residues. CDR3 in amino acids: CASSLVGGRGGQETQYF. Here the CDR3 DNA reads TGTGCCAGCAGCTTGGTCGGGGGGCGGGGTGGCCAAGAGACCCAGTACTTC. Full variable domain (outside the CDR3, taken from reference TRBV5-4 and TRBJ2-5): ETGVTQSPTHLIKTRGQQVTLRCSSQSGHNTVSWYQQALGQGPQFIFQYYREEENGRGNFPPRFSGLQFPNYSSELNVNALELDDSALYLCASSLVGGRGGQETQYFGPGTRLLVL.

CDR3 protein: CASSLRLADVDEQFF. The CDR3 DNA follows: TGTGCCAGCAGCCTACGACTAGCGGACGTGGATGAGCAGTTCTTC. This chain uses TRBV5-4 with TRBJ2-1; 9 bases are shared with TRBD2. Trimming cost V 4 bases and J 8 bases; bases outside gene matches: 10. This CDR3 region has 15 residues. CDR1 and CDR2 (germline): SGHNT, YYREEE (reference sequence).

The chain employs TRBV5-1 and TRBJ2-3; 11 bases agree with TRBD1. The V gene's germline CDR1 is SGHRS and CDR2 YFSETQ. V shed 0 bases and J 5 bases; nucleotides not matched to a gene: 2. The CDR3 is made up of 15 amino acids. The CDR3 nucleotides are TGCGCCAGCAGCTTGGTGGGGACAGGGGGAGATACGCAGTATTTT. This translates into CASSLVGTGGDTQYF.

A few counts support this clone. The genes are TRBV19 and TRBJ1-6; 8 positions agree with TRBD1. This CDR3 is 15 amino acids long. Germline V gives CDR1 LNHDA, CDR2 SQIVND (reference sequence). The J segment lost 7 bases and the V segment lost 4 bases, leaving 6 bases of the junction unmatched. The CDR3 loop is CASSTQGAINSPLHF. The CDR3 nucleotides are TGTGCCAGTAGTACGCAGGGGGCAATAAATTCACCCCTCCACTTT.

The chain is built from TRBV9 and TRBJ2-5; D gene ambiguous. V lost 0 bases, J lost 1 base, and 4 bases lay in between. The germline V gene encodes CDR1 SGDLS and CDR2 YYNGEE. The length of the CDR3 is 13 residues. The CDR3 region is CASSVDSQETQYF. CDR3 nucleotides: TGTGCCAGCAGCGTAGACAGCCAAGAGACCCAGTACTTC.

This clone has more than one count but fewer than ten. This chain links TRBV2 with TRBJ1-5; D perhaps matches TRBD1 (5 bases). Germline V gene sequence: CDR1 SNHLY, CDR2 FYNNEI. The germline V and J ends were trimmed by 6 bases and 0 bases, with 12 bases remaining between them. This CDR3 is built from 15 residues. CDR3 in DNA: TGTGCCAGCAGGGACGGACAAAGTAGCAATCAGCCCCAGCATTTT. Translating it yields CASRDGQSSNQPQHF.

The J gene is TRBJ1-5, the V gene TRBV2; D is ambiguous. Deletions cut 0 bases from V and 7 bases from J, with 10 bases between. The CDR3 has 14 amino acids. Germline CDR1 SNHLY, CDR2 FYNNEI. The CDR3 is CASSEAERGQPQHF. CDR3 DNA: TGTGCCAGCAGTGAAGCAGAAAGAGGACAGCCCCAGCATTTT.

The chain is built from TRBV27 and TRBJ2-7; 7 bases map to TRBD2. The CDR3 is 14 amino acids. In germline, CDR1 is MNHEY, CDR2 SMNVEV (reference sequence). After removal of 6 bases from V and 0 bases from J, the junction contained 5 bases not matched to a gene. DNA of the CDR3: TGTGCCAGCAGCCTAGCGGTGAGCTCCTACGAGCAGTACTTC. It translates to CASSLAVSSYEQYF.